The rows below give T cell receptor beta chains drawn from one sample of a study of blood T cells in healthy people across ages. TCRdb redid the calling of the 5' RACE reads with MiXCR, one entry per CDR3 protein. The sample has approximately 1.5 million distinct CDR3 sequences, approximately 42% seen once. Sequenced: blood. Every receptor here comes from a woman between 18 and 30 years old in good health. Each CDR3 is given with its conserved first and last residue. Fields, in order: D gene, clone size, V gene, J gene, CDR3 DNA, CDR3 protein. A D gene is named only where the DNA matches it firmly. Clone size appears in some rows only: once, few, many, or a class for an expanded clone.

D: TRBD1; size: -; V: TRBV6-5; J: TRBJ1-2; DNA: TGTGCCAGCAGTTACGACAGGGGCTATGGCTACACCTTC; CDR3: CASSYDRGYGYTF
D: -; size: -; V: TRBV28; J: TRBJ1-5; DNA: TGTGCCAGCAGCCAACAGGCGGGACATCAGCCCCAGCATTTT; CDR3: CASSQQAGHQPQHF
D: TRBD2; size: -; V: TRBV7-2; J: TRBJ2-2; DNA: TGTGCCAGCAGCACTAGCGGGGGGGCCGGGGAGCTGTTTTTT; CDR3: CASSTSGGAGELFF
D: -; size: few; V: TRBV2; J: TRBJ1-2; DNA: TGTGCCAGCAGTGTTTCCCGCCTCCGAGGGGAGGTGGACTATGGCTACACCTTC; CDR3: CASSVSRLRGEVDYGYTF
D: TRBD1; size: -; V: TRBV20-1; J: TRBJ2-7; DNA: TGCAGTGCTAGCCCGACAGGGGGGCTTCCGACCTACGAGCAGTACTTC; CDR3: CSASPTGGLPTYEQYF
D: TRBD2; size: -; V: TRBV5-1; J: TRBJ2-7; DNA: TGCGCCAGCAGCTTGGCGACGGCTAGCGGGAGCTCCTACGAGCAGTACTTC; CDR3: CASSLATASGSSYEQYF
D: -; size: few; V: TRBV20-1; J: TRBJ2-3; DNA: TGCAGTGCTAAAAACGTACAGAGCACAGATACGCAGTATTTT; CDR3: CSAKNVQSTDTQYF
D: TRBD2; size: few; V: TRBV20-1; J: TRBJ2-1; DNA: TGCAGTGCTAGAGTTCCGGCTAGCGGGAGAGTAGGAAAATACAATGAGCAGTTCTTC; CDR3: CSARVPASGRVGKYNEQFF
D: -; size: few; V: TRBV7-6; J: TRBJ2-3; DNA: TGTGCCAGCAGCTTAGGGGCAGGGGCAGCCGATACGCAGTATTTT; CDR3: CASSLGAGAADTQYF
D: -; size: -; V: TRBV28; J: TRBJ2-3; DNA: TGTGCCAGCAGTCCTGGGTGGATACAGGGACGCCCCGGCGTTGATACGCAGTATTTT; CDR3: CASSPGWIQGRPGVDTQYF
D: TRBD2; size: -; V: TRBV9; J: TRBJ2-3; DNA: TGTGCCAGCAGCGTAGGCGGGGACTACTTCACAGATACGCAGTATTTT; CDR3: CASSVGGDYFTDTQYF